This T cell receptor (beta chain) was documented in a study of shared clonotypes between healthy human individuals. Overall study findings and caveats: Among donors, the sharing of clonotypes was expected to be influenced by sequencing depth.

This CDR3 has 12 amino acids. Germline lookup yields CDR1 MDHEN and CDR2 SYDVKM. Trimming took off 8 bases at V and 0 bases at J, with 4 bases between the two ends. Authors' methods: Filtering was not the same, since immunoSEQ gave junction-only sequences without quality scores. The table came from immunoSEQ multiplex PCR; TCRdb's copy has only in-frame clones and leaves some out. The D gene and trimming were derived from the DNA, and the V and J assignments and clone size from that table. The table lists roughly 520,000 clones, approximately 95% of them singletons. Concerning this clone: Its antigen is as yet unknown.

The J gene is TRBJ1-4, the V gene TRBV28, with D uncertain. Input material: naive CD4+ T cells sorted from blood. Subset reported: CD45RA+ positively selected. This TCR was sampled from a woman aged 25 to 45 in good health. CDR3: CASAATNEKLFF. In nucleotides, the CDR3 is TGTGCCAGCGCGGCAACTAATGAAAAACTGTTTTTT. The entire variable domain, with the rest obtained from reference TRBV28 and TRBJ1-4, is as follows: DVKVTQSSRYLVKRTGEKVFLECVQDMDHENMFWYRQDPGLGLRLIYFSYDVKMKEKGDIPEGYSVSREKKERFSLILESASTNQTSMYLCASAATNEKLFFGSGTQLSVL.